These 18 T cell receptor beta chains were sequenced from one sample in a study of T cells in Graves' hyperthyroidism and ophthalmopathy. Amplified TCR beta CDR3 regions derived from RNA transcripts. Initially, a first-round RT-PCR of the TCR CDR3 employed the HTBI primer set. Using its own MiXCR run on the multiplex PCR reads, TCRdb lists one record per CDR3 protein. The table records roughly 300,000 distinct CDR3 sequences, 21% of them present only once. The sequenced sample was blood. The source is a woman between 50 and 59 years old with Graves' hyperthyroidism.

The V call is TRBV30, the J call TRBJ2-5; D gene uncertain. Germline V gives CDR1 GTSNPN, CDR2 SVGIG (reference sequence). The CDR3 extends over 11 amino acids. The ends were cut back, 3 bases at V and 5 bases at J, with 7 bases in the middle. CDR3 bases: TGTGCCTGGAGCATTGGGGAGACCCAGTACTTC. This codes for CAWSIGETQYF.

The rearrangement links TRBV28 to TRBJ2-3, with 9 bases identical to TRBD1. Germline V gene sequence: CDR1 MDHEN, CDR2 SYDVKM. The CDR3 contains 18 residues. The ends lost 3 bases at V and 4 bases at J; junction bases unmatched: 14. The DNA for the CDR3 is TGTGCCAGCAGTTTTATAGTAGGGGACAGGGATTTGGCAGATACGCAGTATTTT. Protein sequence: CASSFIVGDRDLADTQYF.

In its sample, this clonotype was seen many times. The chain is built from TRBV6-1 and TRBJ2-7; 8 bases are a match to TRBD1. Trimming cost V 7 bases and J 0 bases; bases outside gene matches: 5. CDR3 length: 14 amino acids. Germline loops: CDR1 MNHNS, CDR2 SASEGT. CDR3 in amino acids: CASTSGGGSYEQYF. In nucleotides, the CDR3 is TGTGCCAGCACATCAGGGGGCGGCTCCTACGAGCAGTACTTC.

As for this clonotype: Being one base from a much bigger clone, this may be a read error. V gene TRBV5-6 combines with J gene TRBJ2-1; 9 nucleotides agree with TRBD1. Germline V gives CDR1 SGHDT, CDR2 YYEEEE. This CDR3 region has 16 residues. CDR3 in DNA: TGTGCCAGCAGTTTATTACCGGGACAGGGTTGGAATGAGCGGTTCTTC. This encodes CASSLLPGQGWNERFF.

The rearrangement links TRBV3-1 to TRBJ2-3; D might be TRBD2 (6 bases). CDR1 and CDR2 (germline): LGHDT, YNNKEL (reference sequence). The CDR3 spans 15 residues. V shed 1 base and J shed 1 base, with 9 bases lying between them. The CDR3 bases are TGTGCCAGCAGCCAAGCTGCGGGACGCACAGATACGCAGTATTTT. Residues: CASSQAAGRTDTQYF.

This clonotype was seen more than once but under ten times. The rearrangement joins TRBV6-5 to TRBJ2-7; D call uncertain. This CDR3 has 13 residues. Trimming removed 0 bases at V and 5 bases at J, with 8 bases between. The germline gives CDR1 MNHEY, CDR2 SVGAGI. CDR3: CASSYSVGNEQYF. Written as DNA, the CDR3 is TGTGCCAGCAGTTACTCCGTGGGGAACGAGCAGTACTTC.

This clonotype was counted between two and nine times. The genes are TRBV2 and TRBJ2-1, with D uncertain. V was shortened by 2 bases and J by 4 bases, with 6 bases between the two germline ends. CDR1 and CDR2 from the germline V gene are SNHLY and FYNNEI. The CDR3 sequence is 13 residues long. This chain's CDR3 is CASSEWAYNEQFF. The CDR3 DNA reads as TGTGCCAGCAGTGAATGGGCGTACAATGAGCAGTTCTTC.

The rearrangement links TRBV2 to TRBJ2-7; D possibly uses TRBD1 or TRBD2 (5 bases each). Germline CDR1 SNHLY, CDR2 FYNNEI. This CDR3 contains 14 residues. Between the trimmed V and J ends, which lost 4 bases and 0 bases, there was a span of 10 bases. DNA of the CDR3: TGTGCCAGCAGTGCCGGGACGAACTCCTACGAGCAGTACTTC. This sequence encodes CASSAGTNSYEQYF.

This clonotype has only a few counts. The J gene is TRBJ2-1, the V gene TRBV19, with 7 bases that match TRBD1. CDR3 size: 15 residues. CDR1 is LNHDA and CDR2 is SQIVND in the germline V gene (reference sequence). Trimming removed 7 bases from V and 4 bases from J; junction bases left unmatched: 10. Here the CDR3 reads CASNPGQPLYNEQFF. CDR3 DNA sequence: TGTGCCAGTAACCCGGGACAGCCACTGTACAATGAGCAGTTCTTC.

Regarding this clonotype: A junction end diverges from the germline sequence, so it may reflect a read error. The V call is TRBV28, the J call TRBJ1-5, with unresolved D. CDR3 length: 12 residues. Germline assignment: CDR1 MDHEN and CDR2 SYDVKM. CDR3 sequence (DNA): TGTGTCAGCACCCTATCCTATCAGCCCCAGCATTTT. The encoded protein is CVSTLSYQPQHF.

This clonotype came up a few times. V usage is TRBV9 and J usage is TRBJ2-3; the D gene is possibly TRBD2 (5 bases). The CDR3 has 15 amino acids. Trimming removed 5 bases from V and 1 base from J, with 14 bases in between. The V gene's germline CDR1 is SGDLS and CDR2 YYNGEE. CDR3 in DNA: TGTGCCAGCAGGGAAGGACTCGTGGGCACAGATACGCAGTATTTT. This translates into CASREGLVGTDTQYF.

This clonotype has a count of ten or more. The gene calls are TRBV28 and TRBJ1-5; the D is unclear. The CDR3 covers 15 residues. The germline V and J ends were trimmed by 2 bases and 2 bases, with 10 bases remaining between them. The germline V gene has CDR1 MDHEN and CDR2 SYDVKM. This CDR3 reads CASSLSSAGNQPQHF. CDR3 coding DNA: TGTGCCAGCAGTTTAAGCTCGGCTGGCAATCAGCCCCAGCATTTT.

At least ten counts were recorded for this clonotype. The chain is built from TRBV3-1 and TRBJ2-7; tentatively, D is TRBD1 (5 bases). Trimming pared 6 bases from V and 4 bases from J, leaving 10 bases between. The V gene's germline CDR1 is LGHDT and CDR2 YNNKEL (reference sequence). The CDR3 runs 12 residues. CDR3 sequence reads: CASRGVGYEQYF. CDR3 nucleotide sequence: TGTGCCAGCAGAGGGGTTGGATACGAGCAGTACTTC.

The gene calls are TRBV5-6 and TRBJ2-4; 10 bases are a match to TRBD2. Trimming cost V 6 bases and J 6 bases; bases outside gene matches: 9. Germline V gene lookup returns CDR1 SGHDT and CDR2 YYEEEE. This CDR3 has 15 residues. The DNA for the CDR3 is TGTGCCAGCATAAAAGCGGGAGGGCGAGTAAACATTCAGTACTTC. Its protein is CASIKAGGRVNIQYF.

This clonotype was counted at least ten times. The V call is TRBV18, the J call TRBJ2-1; no definite D call. V dropped 5 bases and J dropped 8 bases, with 4 bases sitting between them. Germline assignment: CDR1 KGHSH and CDR2 LQKENI. The CDR3 has 10 amino acids. The CDR3, as DNA: TGTGCCAGCTCAGGGTATGAGCAGTTCTTC. The encoded protein is CASSGYEQFF.

This clonotype was seen at least ten times. J is TRBJ2-7 and V is TRBV11-2; 7 bases fit TRBD1. The germline V gene has CDR1 SGHAT and CDR2 FQNNGV. Trimming removed 1 base from V and 3 bases from J; junction bases left unmatched: 3. The CDR3 contains 14 residues. This CDR3 is CASSLGQGGYEQYF. Here the CDR3 DNA reads TGTGCCAGCAGCTTAGGACAGGGTGGCTACGAGCAGTACTTC. The whole variable domain, remainder taken from reference TRBV11-2 and TRBJ2-7, is EAGVAQSPRYKIIEKRQSVAFWCNPISGHATLYWYQQILGQGPKLLIQFQNNGVVDDSQLPKDRFSAERLKGVDSTLKIQPAKLEDSAVYLCASSLGQGGYEQYFGPGTRLTVT.

The table lists this clonotype with many counts. DNA for the CDR3: TGTGCCAGTACACATCGGAGCCGGACAGGGGAGGACACTGAAGCTTTCTTT. It specifies CASTHRSRTGEDTEAFF. The genes are TRBV19 and TRBJ1-1, with 9 nucleotides matching TRBD1. J lost 3 bases, V lost 7 bases, and 15 bases had no gene match. Per the germline V gene, CDR1 is LNHDA and CDR2 is SQIVND (reference sequence). This CDR3 spans 17 amino acids.

On this clonotype: A read error is possible here, since a much larger clone lies one base away. Here the CDR3 omits its conserved ending phenylalanine or tryptophan, so a read error is the likely source. V is TRBV3-1 and J is TRBJ2-1; D call uncertain. Germline values: CDR1 LGHDT, CDR2 YNNKEL (reference sequence). V was clipped by 10 bases and J by 0 bases, with 16 bases between them. This CDR3 region has 15 residues. CDR3 sequence: CATHPLRGSYNEQFL. Here the CDR3 DNA reads TGTGCCACCCACCCCCTACGAGGCTCCTACAATGAGCAGTTCCTC.